This T cell receptor beta chain was identified during a study of identical twins. Study findings and constraints: Whereas memory repertoires showed no such difference, abundant cord blood beta clonotypes carried fewer insertions. Researchers reported excess low generation probability among twin-shared out-of-frame alpha sequences. These conclusions were based on statistical analysis (cross-sectional, not following the same donors). Models predicted too little out-of-frame TCR alpha sharing in monozygotic twins.

The CDR3 has 16 residues. From germline, CDR1 is SGHDN and CDR2 FVKESK. V gave up 4 bases and J gave up 5 bases; unmatched junction bases: 9. In the case of this clonotype: Its antigen remains unidentified.

TCRdb reprocessed the 5' RACE reads via MiXCR and lists one record per CDR3 protein. The table includes under 900,000 distinct CDR3 sequences, around 12% detected once. These data also formed part of another study, on yellow fever vaccine responses in identical twins.

The clonotype was recovered from a woman younger than 35 in good health. The chain joins TRBV14 to TRBJ2-3, with 10 bases fitting TRBD2. The sequenced sample consisted of PBMCs. The CDR3 sequence: CASSRELAGVGDTQYF. The CDR3 coding sequence is TGTGCCAGCAGCCGAGAGCTAGCGGGAGTCGGAGATACGCAGTATTTT.